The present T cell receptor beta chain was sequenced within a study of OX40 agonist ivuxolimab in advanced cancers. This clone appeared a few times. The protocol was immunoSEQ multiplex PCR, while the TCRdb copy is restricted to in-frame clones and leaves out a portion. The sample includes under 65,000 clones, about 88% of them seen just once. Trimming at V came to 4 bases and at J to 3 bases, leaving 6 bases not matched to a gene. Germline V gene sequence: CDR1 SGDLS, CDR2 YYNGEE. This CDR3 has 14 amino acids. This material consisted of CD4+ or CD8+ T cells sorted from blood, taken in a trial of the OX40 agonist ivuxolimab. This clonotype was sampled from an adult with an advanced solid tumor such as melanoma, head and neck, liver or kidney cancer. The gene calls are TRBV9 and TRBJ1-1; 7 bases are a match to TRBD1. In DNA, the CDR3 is TGTGCCAGCAGCCAATTTGACAGGGACACTGAAGCTTTCTTT. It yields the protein CASSQFDRDTEAFF.